This T cell receptor beta chain was sequenced during a study of PD-1 blockade in classical Hodgkin lymphoma. Study-wide points: Newly diagnosed patients and complete responders had comparable diversity at baseline.

Sequenced by immunoSEQ multiplex PCR; TCRdb stores in-frame clones only, minus some. Here the sample spans 25,000 to 35,000 clones, around 85% being singletons. Regarding time point: cycle 4 day 1 (C4D1), after 5 to 7 weeks of nivolumab. No patient escaped relapse after autologous stem cell transplantation, and brentuximab vedotin exposure varied. With magnetic negative selection, CD4+ T cells were purified from PBMCs that had been thawed. Of note for this clone: Its antigen is unidentified.

The sequencing used CD4+ T cells from blood, collected before the fourth cycle of nivolumab. The TCR was taken from a human donor with classical Hodgkin lymphoma.

The DNA for the CDR3 is TGTGCTAGTGGTTTAAGGTCAACTAATGAAAAACTGTTTTTT. It specifies CASGLRSTNEKLFF. This rearrangement joins TRBV12-5 to TRBJ1-4; the D is unclear. CDR3 length: 14 residues. V lost 3 bases and J 0 bases, leaving 5 bases between the germline ends. CDR1 and CDR2 (germline): LGHNT, FRNRAP.